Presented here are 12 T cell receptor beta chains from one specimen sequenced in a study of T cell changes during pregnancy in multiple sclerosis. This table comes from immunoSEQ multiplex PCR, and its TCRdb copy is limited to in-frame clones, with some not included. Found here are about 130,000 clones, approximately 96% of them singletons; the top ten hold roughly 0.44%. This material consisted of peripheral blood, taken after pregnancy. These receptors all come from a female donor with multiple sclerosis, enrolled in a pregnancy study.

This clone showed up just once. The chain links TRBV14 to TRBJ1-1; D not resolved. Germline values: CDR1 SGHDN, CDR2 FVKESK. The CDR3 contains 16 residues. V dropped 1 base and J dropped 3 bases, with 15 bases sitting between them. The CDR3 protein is CASSQALGGGHTEAFF. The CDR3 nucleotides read TGTGCCAGCAGCCAAGCCCTGGGAGGAGGTCACACTGAAGCTTTCTTT.

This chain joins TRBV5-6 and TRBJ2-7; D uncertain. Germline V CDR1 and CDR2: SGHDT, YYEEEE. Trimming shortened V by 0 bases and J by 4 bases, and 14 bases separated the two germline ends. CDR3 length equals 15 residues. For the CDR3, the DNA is TGTGCCAGCAGCTTGGGGAGAGATCCTACATACGAGCAGTACTTC. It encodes CASSLGRDPTYEQYF.

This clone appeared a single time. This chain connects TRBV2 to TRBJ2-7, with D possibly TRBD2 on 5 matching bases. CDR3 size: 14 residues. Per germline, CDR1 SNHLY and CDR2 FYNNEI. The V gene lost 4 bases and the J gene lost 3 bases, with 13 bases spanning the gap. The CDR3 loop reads CASSVLGTLYEQYF. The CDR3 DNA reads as TGTGCCAGCAGTGTACTAGGAACCCTCTACGAGCAGTACTTC.

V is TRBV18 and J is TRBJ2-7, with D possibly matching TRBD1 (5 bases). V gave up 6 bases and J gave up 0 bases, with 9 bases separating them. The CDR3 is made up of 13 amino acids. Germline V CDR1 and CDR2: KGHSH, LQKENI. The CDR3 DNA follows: TGTGCCAGCTCTGCAGGGCCCTCCTACGAGCAGTACTTC. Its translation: CASSAGPSYEQYF.

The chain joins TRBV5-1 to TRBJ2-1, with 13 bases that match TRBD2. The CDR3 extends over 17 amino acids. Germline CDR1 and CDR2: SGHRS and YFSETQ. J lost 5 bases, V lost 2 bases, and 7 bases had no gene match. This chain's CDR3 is CASSLGPTSGRDNEQFF. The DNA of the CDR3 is TGCGCCAGCAGCTTAGGACCTACTAGCGGGAGGGACAATGAGCAGTTCTTC.

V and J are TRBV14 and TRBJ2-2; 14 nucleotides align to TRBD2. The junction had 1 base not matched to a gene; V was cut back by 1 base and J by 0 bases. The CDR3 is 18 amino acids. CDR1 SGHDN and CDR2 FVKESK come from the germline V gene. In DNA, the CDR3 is TGTGCCAGCAGCCAAGGGACTAGCGGGAGGTCGAACACCGGGGAGCTGTTTTTT. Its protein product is CASSQGTSGRSNTGELFF.

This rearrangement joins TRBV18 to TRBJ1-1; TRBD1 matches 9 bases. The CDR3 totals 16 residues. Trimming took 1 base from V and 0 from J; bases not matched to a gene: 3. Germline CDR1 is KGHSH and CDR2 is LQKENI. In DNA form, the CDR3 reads TGTGCCAGCTCACCACTGGACAGGGGCCTGAACACTGAAGCTTTCTTT. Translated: CASSPLDRGLNTEAFF.

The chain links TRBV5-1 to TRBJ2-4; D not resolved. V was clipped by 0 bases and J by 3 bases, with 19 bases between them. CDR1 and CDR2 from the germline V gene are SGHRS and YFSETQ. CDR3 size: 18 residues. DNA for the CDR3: TGCGCCAGCAGCTTGGTAGGAGCTAAGACGGTTGGCAAAAACATTCAGTACTTC. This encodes CASSLVGAKTVGKNIQYF.

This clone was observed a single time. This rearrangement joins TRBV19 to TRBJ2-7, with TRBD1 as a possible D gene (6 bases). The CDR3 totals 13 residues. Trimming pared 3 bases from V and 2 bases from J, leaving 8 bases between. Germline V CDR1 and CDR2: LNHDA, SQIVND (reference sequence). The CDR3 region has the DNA TGTGCCAGTAGTATGAACAGGGCCTACGAGCAGTACTTC. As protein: CASSMNRAYEQYF.

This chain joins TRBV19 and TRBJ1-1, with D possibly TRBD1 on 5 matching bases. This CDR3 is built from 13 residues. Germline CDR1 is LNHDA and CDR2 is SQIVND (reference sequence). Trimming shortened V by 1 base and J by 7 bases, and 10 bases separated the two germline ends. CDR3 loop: CASSIGGASEAFF. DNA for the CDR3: TGTGCCAGTAGTATAGGTGGGGCTAGTGAAGCTTTCTTT.

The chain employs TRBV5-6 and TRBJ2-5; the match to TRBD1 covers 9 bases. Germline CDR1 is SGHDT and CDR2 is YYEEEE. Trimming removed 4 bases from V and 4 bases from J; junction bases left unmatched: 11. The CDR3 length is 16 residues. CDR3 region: CASSLGTGRRAETQYF. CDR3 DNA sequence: TGTGCCAGCAGCCTTGGGACAGGGCGAAGGGCAGAGACCCAGTACTTC.

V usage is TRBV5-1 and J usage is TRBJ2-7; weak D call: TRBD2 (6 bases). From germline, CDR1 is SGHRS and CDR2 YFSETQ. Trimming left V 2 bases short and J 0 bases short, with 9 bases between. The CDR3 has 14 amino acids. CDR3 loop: CASSFRGISYEQYF. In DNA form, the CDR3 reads TGCGCCAGCAGCTTTCGCGGGATCTCCTACGAGCAGTACTTC.